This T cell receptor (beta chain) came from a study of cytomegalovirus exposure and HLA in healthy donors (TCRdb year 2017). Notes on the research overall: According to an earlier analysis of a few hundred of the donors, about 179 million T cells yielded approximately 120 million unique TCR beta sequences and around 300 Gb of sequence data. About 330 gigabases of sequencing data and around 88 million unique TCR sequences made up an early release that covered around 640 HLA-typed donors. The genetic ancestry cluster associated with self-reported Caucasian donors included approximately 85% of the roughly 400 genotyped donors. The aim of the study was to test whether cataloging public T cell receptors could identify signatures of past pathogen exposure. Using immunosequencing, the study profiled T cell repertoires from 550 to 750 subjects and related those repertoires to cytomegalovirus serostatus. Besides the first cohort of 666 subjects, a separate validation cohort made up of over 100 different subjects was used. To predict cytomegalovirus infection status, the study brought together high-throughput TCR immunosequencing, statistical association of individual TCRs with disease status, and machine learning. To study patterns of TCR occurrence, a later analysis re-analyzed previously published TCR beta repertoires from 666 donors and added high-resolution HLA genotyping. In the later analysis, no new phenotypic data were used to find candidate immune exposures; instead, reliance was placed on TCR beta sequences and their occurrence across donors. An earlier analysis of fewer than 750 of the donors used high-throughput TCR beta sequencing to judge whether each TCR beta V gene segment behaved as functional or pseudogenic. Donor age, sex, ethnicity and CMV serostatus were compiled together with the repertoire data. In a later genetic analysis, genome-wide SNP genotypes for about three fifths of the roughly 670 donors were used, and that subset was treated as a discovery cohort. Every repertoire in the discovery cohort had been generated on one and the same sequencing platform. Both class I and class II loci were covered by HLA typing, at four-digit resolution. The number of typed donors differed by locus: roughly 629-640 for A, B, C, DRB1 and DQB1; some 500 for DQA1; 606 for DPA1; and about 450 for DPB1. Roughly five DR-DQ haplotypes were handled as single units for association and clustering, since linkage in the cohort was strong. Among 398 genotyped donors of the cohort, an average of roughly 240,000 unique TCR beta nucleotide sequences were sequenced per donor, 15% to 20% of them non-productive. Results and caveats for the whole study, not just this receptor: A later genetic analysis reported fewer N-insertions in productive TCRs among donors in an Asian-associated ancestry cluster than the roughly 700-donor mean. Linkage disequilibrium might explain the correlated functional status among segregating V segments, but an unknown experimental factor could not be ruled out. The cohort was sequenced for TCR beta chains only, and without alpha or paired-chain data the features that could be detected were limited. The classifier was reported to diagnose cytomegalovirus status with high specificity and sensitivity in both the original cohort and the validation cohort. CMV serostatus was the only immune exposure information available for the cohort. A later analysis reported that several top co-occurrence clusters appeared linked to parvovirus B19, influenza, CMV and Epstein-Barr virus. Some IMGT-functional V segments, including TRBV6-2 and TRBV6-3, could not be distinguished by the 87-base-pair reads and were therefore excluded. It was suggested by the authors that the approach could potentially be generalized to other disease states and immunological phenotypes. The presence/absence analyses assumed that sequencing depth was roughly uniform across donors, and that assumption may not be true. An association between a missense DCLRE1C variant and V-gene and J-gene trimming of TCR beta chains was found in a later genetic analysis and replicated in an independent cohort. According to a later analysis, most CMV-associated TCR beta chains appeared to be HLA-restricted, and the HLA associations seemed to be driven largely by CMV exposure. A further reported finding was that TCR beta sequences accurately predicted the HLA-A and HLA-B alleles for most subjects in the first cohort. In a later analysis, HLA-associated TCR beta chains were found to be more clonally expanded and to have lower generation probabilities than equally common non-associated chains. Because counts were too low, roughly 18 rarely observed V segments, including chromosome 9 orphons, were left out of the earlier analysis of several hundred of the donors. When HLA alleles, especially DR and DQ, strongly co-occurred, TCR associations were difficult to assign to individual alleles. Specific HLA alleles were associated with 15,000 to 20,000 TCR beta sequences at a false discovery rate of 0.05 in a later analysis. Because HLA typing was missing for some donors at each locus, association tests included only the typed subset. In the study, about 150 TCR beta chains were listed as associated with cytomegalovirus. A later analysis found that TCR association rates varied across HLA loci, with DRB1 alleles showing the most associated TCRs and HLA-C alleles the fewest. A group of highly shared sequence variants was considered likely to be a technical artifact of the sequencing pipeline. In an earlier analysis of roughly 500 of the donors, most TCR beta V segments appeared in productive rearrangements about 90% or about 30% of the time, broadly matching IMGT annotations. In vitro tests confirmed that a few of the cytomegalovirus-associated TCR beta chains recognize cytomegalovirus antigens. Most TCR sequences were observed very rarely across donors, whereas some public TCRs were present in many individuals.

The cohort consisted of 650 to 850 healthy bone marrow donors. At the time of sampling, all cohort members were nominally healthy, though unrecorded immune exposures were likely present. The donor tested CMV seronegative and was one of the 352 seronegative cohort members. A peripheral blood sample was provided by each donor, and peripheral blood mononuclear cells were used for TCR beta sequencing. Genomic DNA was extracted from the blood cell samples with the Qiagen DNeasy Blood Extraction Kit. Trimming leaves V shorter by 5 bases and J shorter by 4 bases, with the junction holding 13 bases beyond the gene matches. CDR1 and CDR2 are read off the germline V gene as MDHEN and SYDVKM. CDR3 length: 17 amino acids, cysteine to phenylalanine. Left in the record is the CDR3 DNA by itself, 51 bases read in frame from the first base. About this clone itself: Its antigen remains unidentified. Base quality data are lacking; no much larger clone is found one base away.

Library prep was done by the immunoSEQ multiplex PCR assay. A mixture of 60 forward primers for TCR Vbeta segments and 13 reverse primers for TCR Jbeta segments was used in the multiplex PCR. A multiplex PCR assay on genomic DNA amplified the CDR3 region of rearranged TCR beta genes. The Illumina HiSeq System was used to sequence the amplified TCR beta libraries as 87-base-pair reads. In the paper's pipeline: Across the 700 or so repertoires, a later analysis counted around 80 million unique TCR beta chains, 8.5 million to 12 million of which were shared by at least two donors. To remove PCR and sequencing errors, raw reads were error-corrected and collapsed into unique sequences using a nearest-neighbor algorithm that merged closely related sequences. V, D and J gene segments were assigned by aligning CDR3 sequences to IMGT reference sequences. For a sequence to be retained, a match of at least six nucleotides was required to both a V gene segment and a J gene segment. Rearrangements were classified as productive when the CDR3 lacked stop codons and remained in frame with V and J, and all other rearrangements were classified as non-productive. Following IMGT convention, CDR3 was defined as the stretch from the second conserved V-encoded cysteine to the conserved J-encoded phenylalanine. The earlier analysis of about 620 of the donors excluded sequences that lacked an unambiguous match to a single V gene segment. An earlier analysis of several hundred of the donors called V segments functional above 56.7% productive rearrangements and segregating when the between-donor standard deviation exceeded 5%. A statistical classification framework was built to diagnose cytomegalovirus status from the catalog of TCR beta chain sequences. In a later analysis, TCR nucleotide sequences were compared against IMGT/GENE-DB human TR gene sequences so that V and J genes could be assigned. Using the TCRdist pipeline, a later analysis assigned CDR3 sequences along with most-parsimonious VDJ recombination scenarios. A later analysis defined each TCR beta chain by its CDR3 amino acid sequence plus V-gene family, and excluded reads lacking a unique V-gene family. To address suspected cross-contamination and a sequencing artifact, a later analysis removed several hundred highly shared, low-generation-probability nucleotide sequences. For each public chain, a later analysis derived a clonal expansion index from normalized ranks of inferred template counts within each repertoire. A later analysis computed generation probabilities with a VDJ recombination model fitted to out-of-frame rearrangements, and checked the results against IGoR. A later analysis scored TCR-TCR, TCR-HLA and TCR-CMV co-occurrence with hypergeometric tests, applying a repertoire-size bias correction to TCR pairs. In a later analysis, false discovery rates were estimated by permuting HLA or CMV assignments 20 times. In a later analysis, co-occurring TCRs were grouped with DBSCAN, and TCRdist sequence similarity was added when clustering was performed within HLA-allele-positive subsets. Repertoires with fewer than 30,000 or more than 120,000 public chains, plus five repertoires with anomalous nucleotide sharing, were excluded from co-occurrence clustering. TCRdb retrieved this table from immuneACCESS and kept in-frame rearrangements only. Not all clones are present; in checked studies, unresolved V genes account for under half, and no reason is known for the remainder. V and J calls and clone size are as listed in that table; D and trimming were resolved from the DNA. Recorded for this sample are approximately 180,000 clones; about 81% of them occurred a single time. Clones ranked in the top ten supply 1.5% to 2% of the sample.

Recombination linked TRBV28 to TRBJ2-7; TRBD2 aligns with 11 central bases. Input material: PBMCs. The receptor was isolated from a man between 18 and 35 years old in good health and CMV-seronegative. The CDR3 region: CASSAIQGTSGRYEQYF. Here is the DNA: TGTGCCAGCAGTGCGATTCAGGGGACTAGCGGAAGATACGAGCAGTACTTC.